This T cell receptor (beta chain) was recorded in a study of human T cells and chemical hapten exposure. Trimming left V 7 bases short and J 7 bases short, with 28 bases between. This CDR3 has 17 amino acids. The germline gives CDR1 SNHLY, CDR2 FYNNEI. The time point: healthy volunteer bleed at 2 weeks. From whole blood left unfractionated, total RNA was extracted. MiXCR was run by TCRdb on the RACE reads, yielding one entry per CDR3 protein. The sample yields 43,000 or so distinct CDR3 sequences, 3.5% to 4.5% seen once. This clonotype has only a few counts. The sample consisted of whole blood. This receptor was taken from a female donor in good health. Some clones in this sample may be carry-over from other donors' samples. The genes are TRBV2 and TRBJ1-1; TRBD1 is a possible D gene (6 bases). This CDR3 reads CASTPASKGGAEYEAFF. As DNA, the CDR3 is TGTGCCAGCACTCCCGCATCAAAGGGGGGCGCGGAATATGAAGCTTTCTTT.